These 32 T cell receptor beta chains were all obtained from the same sample, sequenced in a study of blood T cell repertoires in COVID-19. Data came from immunoSEQ multiplex PCR; TCRdb stores just in-frame clones and leaves some out. The sample holds approximately 280,000 clones, roughly 85% seen once. The sequencing sample was made of peripheral blood. These receptors came from a man between 50 and 59 years old with active or convalescent COVID-19.

J is TRBJ2-7 and V is TRBV5-5; 9 bases line up with TRBD2. Germline CDR1 and CDR2: SGHKS and YYEKEE (reference sequence). V was pared by 5 bases and J by 3 bases, with 12 bases of the junction left unmatched. This CDR3 contains 16 residues. CDR3 sequence reads: CASSSVTSGGFYEQYF. The CDR3 region has the DNA TGTGCCAGCAGTTCCGTGACTAGCGGAGGATTCTACGAGCAGTACTTC.

There are many counts of this clone. The rearrangement joins TRBV4-1 to TRBJ1-1; TRBD1 matches at 7 bases. The ends lost 4 bases at V and 4 bases at J; junction bases unmatched: 0. In germline, CDR1 is MGHRA, CDR2 YSYEKL. This CDR3 spans 12 amino acids. CDR3 sequence reads: CASSPGGTEAFF. For the CDR3, the DNA is TGCGCCAGCAGCCCAGGGGGCACTGAAGCTTTCTTT.

The rearrangement links TRBV10-1 to TRBJ1-1; D gene unclear. The CDR3 has 13 residues. Germline V gives CDR1 WNHNN, CDR2 SYGVQD (reference sequence). Trimming shortened V by 5 bases and J by 0 bases, and 7 bases separated the two germline ends. The CDR3 region is CASSLRVNTEAFF. CDR3 sequence (DNA): TGCGCCAGCAGTCTGCGGGTGAACACTGAAGCTTTCTTT.

The chain combines TRBV18 with TRBJ2-2; TRBD1 might be the D (6 bases). Per germline, CDR1 KGHSH and CDR2 LQKENI. The germline V and J ends were trimmed by 2 bases and 0 bases, with 10 bases remaining between them. This CDR3 contains 16 residues. The CDR3 DNA sequence: TGTGCCAGCTCACCAAGGCAGGGGACGAACACCGGGGAGCTGTTTTTT. Encoded protein: CASSPRQGTNTGELFF.

The chain uses TRBV6-5 and TRBJ1-4; 7 bases match TRBD1. This CDR3 has 14 amino acids. The V and J ends lost 6 bases and 6 bases, in that order; junction bases with no gene match: 7. Germline V CDR1 and CDR2: MNHEY, SVGAGI. DNA of the CDR3: TGTGCCAGCAGACCGGGACAGACCTATGAAAAACTGTTTTTT. It codes for CASRPGQTYEKLFF.

The sample holds one count of this clone. V is TRBV5-1 and J is TRBJ2-3, with 8 bases that match TRBD1. Germline assignment: CDR1 SGHRS and CDR2 YFSETQ. The CDR3 is 14 amino acids. The V gene end was trimmed by 6 bases and the J gene end by 2 bases; junction bases not matched to a gene: 5. The CDR3 sequence: CASTRGQATDTQYF. CDR3 DNA sequence: TGCGCCAGCACCAGGGGACAGGCCACAGATACGCAGTATTTT.

This clone was seen once. V gene TRBV6-5 combines with J gene TRBJ2-2; 7 bases are shared with TRBD1. Trimming removed 6 bases from V and 3 bases from J; junction bases left unmatched: 4. Germline CDR1 reads MNHEY; CDR2 reads SVGAGI. There are 14 residues in the CDR3. The CDR3 DNA reads TGTGCCAGCAGACAGGGGAGTCACACCGGGGAGCTGTTTTTT. Translation: CASRQGSHTGELFF.

In this sample, this clone turned up once. The chain joins TRBV11-3 to TRBJ2-3; 7 bases fit TRBD2. V shed 5 bases and J 7 bases; nucleotides not matched to a gene: 3. This CDR3 contains 12 residues. Germline lookup yields CDR1 SGHNT and CDR2 YENEEA. Here the CDR3 reads CASSRAGNTQYF. In nucleotides, the CDR3 is TGTGCCAGCAGCCGAGCGGGGAATACGCAGTATTTT. The full variable domain, completed using reference TRBV11-3 and TRBJ2-3, is EAGVVQSPRYKIIEKKQPVAFWCNPISGHNTLYWYLQNLGQGPELLIRYENEEAVDDSQLPKDRFSAERLKGVDSTLKIQPAELGDSAVYLCASSRAGNTQYFGPGTRLTVL.

The J gene is TRBJ2-7, the V gene TRBV27; perhaps TRBD2 as D (6 bases). CDR3 size: 13 residues. Per the germline V gene, CDR1 is MNHEY and CDR2 is SMNVEV (reference sequence). The V and J ends lost 6 bases and 4 bases respectively, with 13 bases between them. In DNA, the CDR3 is TGTGCCAGCAGGGATACTGGAGGGTACGAGCAGTACTTC. It specifies CASRDTGGYEQYF.

The chain joins TRBV4-2 to TRBJ1-2, with 10 positions matching TRBD1. V lost 2 bases, J lost 8 bases, and 14 bases stayed unmatched. Per the germline V gene, CDR1 is LGHNA and CDR2 is YNFKEQ. The CDR3 spans 17 residues. CDR3 amino acids: CASSQNPGQGTFGGYTF. The CDR3 nucleotides are TGTGCCAGCAGCCAAAACCCGGGACAGGGGACCTTTGGGGGCTACACCTTC.

This chain uses TRBV19 with TRBJ1-2, with 8 bases lining up with TRBD1. From germline, CDR1 is LNHDA and CDR2 SQIVND (reference sequence). This CDR3 spans 13 amino acids. V gave up 5 bases and J gave up 8 bases; unmatched junction bases: 7. The CDR3 reads CASSLRTGLGYTF. The CDR3 DNA reads TGTGCCAGTAGTCTCAGGACAGGGCTCGGCTACACCTTC. Full variable domain (remainder filled in from reference TRBV19 and TRBJ1-2): DGGITQSPKYLFRKEGQNVTLSCEQNLNHDAMYWYRQDPGQGLRLIYYSQIVNDFQKGDIAEGYSVSREKKESFPLTVTSAQKNPTAFYLCASSLRTGLGYTFGSGTRLTVV.

J is TRBJ1-1 and V is TRBV5-1; D may be TRBD1 (5 bases). Germline V gives CDR1 SGHRS, CDR2 YFSETQ. The CDR3 covers 14 residues. The V end lost 7 bases, the J end lost 0 bases, and 13 bases lay between the germline ends. CDR3 protein: CASGASGLNTEAFF. In DNA, the CDR3 is TGCGCCAGCGGGGCTTCAGGGTTGAACACTGAAGCTTTCTTT.

This chain links TRBV28 with TRBJ2-7, with a weak D call TRBD2 (6 bases). The ends were cut back, 6 bases at V and 2 bases at J, with 11 bases in the middle. Germline V gene data show CDR1 as MDHEN and CDR2 as SYDVKM. The CDR3 has 13 residues. The CDR3 nucleotides are TGTGCCAGCAGGGGGACTTTAACCTACGAGCAGTACTTC. The encoded protein is CASRGTLTYEQYF.

This clone was found a few times. The chain links TRBV11-2 to TRBJ2-7; 8 bases match TRBD2. V shed 4 bases and J 9 bases; nucleotides not matched to a gene: 14. CDR3 length: 15 residues. Germline values: CDR1 SGHAT, CDR2 FQNNGV. The CDR3 DNA sequence: TGTGCCAGCAGCTCCCGGACTAGCCGCCAACAGAGGCAGTACTTC. Translating gives CASSSRTSRQQRQYF.

This clone was seen more than once but under ten times. The chain links TRBV6-5 to TRBJ1-1; no clear D gene. The CDR3 totals 14 residues. Germline V gives CDR1 MNHEY, CDR2 SVGAGI. V was cut by 4 bases and J by 0 bases, with 9 bases left in between. CDR3 loop: CASSFSQLNTEAFF. The CDR3 DNA is TGTGCCAGCAGTTTCTCCCAATTGAACACTGAAGCTTTCTTT.

This chain uses TRBV5-1 with TRBJ1-1; 7 bases fit TRBD1. Germline V gene sequence: CDR1 SGHRS, CDR2 YFSETQ. V dropped 3 bases and J dropped 4; count of bases not matched to a gene: 6. The CDR3 sequence is 14 residues long. As DNA, the CDR3 is TGCGCCAGCAGCTGGGGACAGTCCAGCACTGAAGCTTTCTTT. It is translated as CASSWGQSSTEAFF. The full variable domain, its missing parts supplied by reference TRBV5-1 and TRBJ1-1, is KAGVTQTPRYLIKTRGQQVTLSCSPISGHRSVSWYQQTPGQGLQFLFEYFSETQRNKGNFPGRFSGRQFSNSRSEMNVSTLELGDSALYLCASSWGQSSTEAFFGQGTRLTVV.

The genes are TRBV10-2 and TRBJ1-6; TRBD1 matches 7 bases. This CDR3 is 14 amino acids long. Trimming removed 6 bases from V and 3 bases from J; junction bases left unmatched: 2. From germline, CDR1 is WSHSY and CDR2 SAAADI. CDR3 sequence: CASRGTDYNSPLHF. The CDR3 region has the DNA TGCGCCAGCAGGGGGACAGACTATAATTCACCCCTCCACTTT.

The chain employs TRBV5-4 and TRBJ1-2; D may be TRBD1 (5 bases). CDR1 is SGHNT, CDR2 YYREEE, per germline (reference sequence). This CDR3 contains 15 residues. V shed 4 bases and J shed 4 bases, with 17 bases lying between them. CDR3 sequence: CASSPRRGLGYGYTF. DNA of the CDR3: TGTGCCAGCAGCCCCAGGAGGGGTTTAGGCTATGGCTACACCTTC.

The chain combines TRBV6-5 with TRBJ1-3, with TRBD1 matching over 8 bases. The CDR3 totals 14 residues. Germline CDR1 is MNHEY and CDR2 is SVGAGI. V lost 5 bases and J lost 4; bases outside the gene matches: 4. The DNA of the CDR3 is TGTGCCAGCAGTCGGACAGGGAGCGGAAACACCATATATTTT. Its translation: CASSRTGSGNTIYF.

V is TRBV28 and J is TRBJ2-7; a possible D gene is TRBD2 (5 bases). The CDR3 loop spans 15 amino acids. V lost 8 bases to trimming and J lost 6 bases, with 23 bases between them. Germline V gives CDR1 MDHEN, CDR2 SYDVKM. The CDR3 reads CASYSSGGVAGEQYF. In DNA, the CDR3 is TGTGCCAGCTACTCTTCTGGCGGAGTGGCGGGCGAGCAGTACTTC.

This clone was seen just once. V usage is TRBV23-1 and J usage is TRBJ2-2; D call uncertain. TRBV23-1 is designated an ORF whose function remains uncertain. Trimming removed 8 bases at V and 0 bases at J, with 13 bases between. The CDR3 consists of 15 residues. The CDR3 region has the DNA TGCGCCAGCCGAGGCCGTCCAACGAACACCGGGGAGCTGTTTTTT. Protein product: CASRGRPTNTGELFF.

This clone was recorded once. This chain links TRBV18 with TRBJ1-1; D is unresolved. V gave up 1 base and J gave up 0 bases, with 6 bases separating them. The CDR3 runs 14 residues. The germline V gene has CDR1 KGHSH and CDR2 LQKENI. CDR3 loop: CASSPRALNTEAFF. The DNA of the CDR3 is TGTGCCAGCTCACCACGGGCACTGAACACTGAAGCTTTCTTT.

This clone was seen a few times. The rearrangement uses TRBV7-9 and TRBJ1-2, with a tentative D call TRBD1 (5 bases). Germline-derived CDR1 and CDR2 are SEHNR and FQNEAQ (reference sequence). The CDR3 extends over 14 amino acids. The ends were cut back, 3 bases at V and 7 bases at J, with 15 bases in the middle. CDR3 sequence (DNA): TGTGCCAGCAGCTTGGCGGAAGGGGTCATTGGCTACACCTTC. It translates to CASSLAEGVIGYTF.

The chain combines TRBV6-5 with TRBJ2-7, with 8 bases lining up with TRBD2. The CDR3 length is 16 residues. Germline CDR1 is MNHEY and CDR2 is SVGAGI. J gave up 1 base and V 4 bases, and 9 bases lay outside the gene matches. Written as DNA, the CDR3 is TGTGCCAGCAGTTCCCCGGGGGTAGCGGGGTCCTACGAGCAGTACTTC. Translation: CASSSPGVAGSYEQYF.

The rearrangement links TRBV28 to TRBJ1-5, with 10 bases matching TRBD1. This CDR3 has 15 amino acids. V was clipped by 4 bases and J by 7 bases; unmatched bases: 7. CDR1 is MDHEN, CDR2 SYDVKM, per germline. The CDR3 spells CASSSAGQGSQPQHF. In DNA, the CDR3 is TGTGCCAGCAGTTCGGCGGGACAGGGGAGCCAGCCCCAGCATTTT.

The V call is TRBV6-6, the J call TRBJ1-4; the D is unclear. Germline CDR1 reads MNHNY; CDR2 reads SVGAGI (reference sequence). V was pared by 0 bases and J by 8 bases, with 7 bases between. This CDR3 comprises 13 residues. The CDR3 DNA follows: TGTGCCAGCAGTTACTCGATCGGGGAAAAACTGTTTTTT. It translates to CASSYSIGEKLFF.

J is TRBJ2-2 and V is TRBV4-3; unclear D gene. The CDR3 totals 16 residues. CDR1 LGHNA and CDR2 YSLEER come from the germline V gene. V was clipped by 1 base and J by 4 bases, with 13 bases between them. For the CDR3, the DNA is TGCGCCAGCAGCCAAGGACTCAGACTTTCCACCGGGGAGCTGTTTTTT. Protein: CASSQGLRLSTGELFF.

V is TRBV19 and J is TRBJ1-5, with D perhaps matching TRBD1 (6 bases). The germline CDR1 and CDR2 sequences are LNHDA and SQIVND (reference sequence). This CDR3 has 15 residues. Trimming took off 3 bases at V and 11 bases at J, with 20 bases between the two ends. The CDR3 DNA reads as TGTGCCAGTAGTATCGGGGGGCTCCGGGACTATTCCCAGCATTTT. The encoded protein is CASSIGGLRDYSQHF. Supplemented by reference TRBV19 and TRBJ1-5, the full variable domain reads DGGITQSPKYLFRKEGQNVTLSCEQNLNHDAMYWYRQDPGQGLRLIYYSQIVNDFQKGDIAEGYSVSREKKESFPLTVTSAQKNPTAFYLCASSIGGLRDYSQHFGDGTRLSIL.

J is TRBJ2-5 and V is TRBV9; TRBD1 is a possible D gene (6 bases). CDR3 length equals 14 residues. With 3 bases removed from V and 5 bases from J, the gap between germline ends came to 14 bases. Germline V CDR1 and CDR2: SGDLS, YYNGEE. Here the CDR3 reads CASSDMAGAETQYF. CDR3 sequence (DNA): TGTGCCAGCAGCGATATGGCAGGGGCCGAGACCCAGTACTTC. Full variable domain (outside the CDR3, taken from reference TRBV9 and TRBJ2-5): DSGVTQTPKHLITATGQRVTLRCSPRSGDLSVYWYQQSLDQGLQFLIQYYNGEERAKGNILERFSAQQFPDLHSELNLSSLELGDSALYFCASSDMAGAETQYFGPGTRLLVL.

This clone came up a few times. This sequence joins TRBV6-5 and TRBJ1-5, with D possibly matching TRBD1 (6 bases). Per the germline V gene, CDR1 is MNHEY and CDR2 is SVGAGI. This CDR3 is 15 amino acids long. Trimming removed 5 bases at V and 4 bases at J, with 15 bases between. For the CDR3, the DNA is TGTGCCAGCAGTCTGGACAGAAGAAATAATCAGCCCCAGCATTTT. Translated: CASSLDRRNNQPQHF.

The J gene is TRBJ2-2, the V gene TRBV3-1 (or the pseudogene TRBV3-2); D might be TRBD1 (6 bases). The V gene lost 0 bases and the J gene lost 4 bases, with 18 bases spanning the gap. This CDR3 spans 18 amino acids. Germline V gene data show CDR1 as LGHDT and CDR2 as YNNKEL (reference sequence). The CDR3 DNA sequence: TGTGCCAGCAGCCAAGATCTAGGGGGTGGGAGTGGCACCGGGGAGCTGTTTTTT. Residues: CASSQDLGGGSGTGELFF.

The chain carries TRBV7-3 and TRBJ2-1; 9 bases are shared with TRBD2. Germline-derived CDR1 and CDR2 are SGHTA and FQGTGA. The CDR3 consists of 17 residues. V was pared by 4 bases and J by 8 bases, with 15 bases of the junction left unmatched. The CDR3: CASSSGSGTSSLDEQFF. As DNA, the CDR3 is TGTGCCAGCAGCTCGGGGTCCGGGACTAGCTCTCTGGATGAGCAGTTCTTC. The complete variable domain, with remaining parts taken from reference TRBV7-3 and TRBJ2-1, reads GAGVSQTPSNKVTEKGKYVELRCDPISGHTALYWYRQSLGQGPEFLIYFQGTGAADDSGLPNDRFFAVRPEGSVSTLKIQRTERGDSAVYLCASSSGSGTSSLDEQFFGPGTRLTVL.